This T cell receptor beta chain was retrieved from a study of cytomegalovirus exposure and HLA in healthy donors. Study conclusions and caveats: Analysis performed later showed TCR beta chains linked to HLA being more clonally expanded than equally common others.

The CDR3 is made up of 16 amino acids. Trimming took 1 base from V and 1 from J; bases not matched to a gene: 4. In germline, CDR1 is SGHTA, CDR2 FQGNSA. Primers for the PCR totalled 60 Vbeta and 13 Jbeta. Sequencing was performed with immunoSEQ multiplex PCR; in TCRdb, only in-frame clones are kept and a portion is missing. The sample consists of about 140,000 clones, about three quarters of them appearing once. This clone was found once. Its antigen remains unknown. The sample was PBMCs. The V call is TRBV7-2, the J call TRBJ2-7; 10 nucleotides line up with TRBD2. This receptor was obtained from a man aged 18 to 35 in good health and CMV-seronegative. CDR3 loop: CASSLVGLAASYEQYF. The DNA for the CDR3 is TGTGCCAGCAGCTTAGTCGGACTAGCGGCGTCCTACGAGCAGTACTTC.